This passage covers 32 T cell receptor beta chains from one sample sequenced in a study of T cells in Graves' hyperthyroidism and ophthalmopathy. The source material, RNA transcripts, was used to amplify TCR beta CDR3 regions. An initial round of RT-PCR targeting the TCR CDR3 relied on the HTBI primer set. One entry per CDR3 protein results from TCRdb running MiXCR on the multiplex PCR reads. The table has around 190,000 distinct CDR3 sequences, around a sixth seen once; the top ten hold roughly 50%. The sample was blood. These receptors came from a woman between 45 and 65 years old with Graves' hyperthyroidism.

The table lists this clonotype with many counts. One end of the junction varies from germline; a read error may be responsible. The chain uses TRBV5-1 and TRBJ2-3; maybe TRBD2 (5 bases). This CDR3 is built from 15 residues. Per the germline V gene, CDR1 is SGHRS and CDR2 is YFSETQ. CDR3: CASRLAGLSTDTQYF. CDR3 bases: TGCGCCAGCAGGTTGGCGGGCTTAAGCACAGATACGCAGTATTTT. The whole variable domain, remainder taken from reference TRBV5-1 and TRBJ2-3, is KAGVTQTPRYLIKTRGQQVTLSCSPISGHRSVSWYQQTPGQGLQFLFEYFSETQRNKGNFPGRFSGRQFSNSRSEMNVSTLELGDSALYLCASRLAGLSTDTQYFGPGTRLTVL.

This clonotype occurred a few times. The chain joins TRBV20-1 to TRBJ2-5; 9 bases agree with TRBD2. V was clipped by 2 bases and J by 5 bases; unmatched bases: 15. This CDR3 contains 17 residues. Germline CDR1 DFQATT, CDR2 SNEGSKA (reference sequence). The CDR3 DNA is TGCAGTGCTAGATTGACCGAGACTAGCGGAATTGGCGAGACCCAGTACTTC. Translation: CSARLTETSGIGETQYF.

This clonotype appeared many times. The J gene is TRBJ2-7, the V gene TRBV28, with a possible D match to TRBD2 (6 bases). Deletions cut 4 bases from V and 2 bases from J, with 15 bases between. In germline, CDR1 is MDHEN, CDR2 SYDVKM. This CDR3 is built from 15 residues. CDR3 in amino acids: CASSYPRESPYEQYF. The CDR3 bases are TGTGCCAGCAGTTACCCCCGGGAGTCCCCCTACGAGCAGTACTTC.

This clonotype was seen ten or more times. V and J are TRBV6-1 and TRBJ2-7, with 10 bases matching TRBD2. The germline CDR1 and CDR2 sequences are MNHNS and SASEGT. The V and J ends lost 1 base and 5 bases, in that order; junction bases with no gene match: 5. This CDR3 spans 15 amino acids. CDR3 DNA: TGTGCCAGCAGTGAAGGGTCTAGCGGGAGCCACGAGCAGTACTTC. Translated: CASSEGSSGSHEQYF.

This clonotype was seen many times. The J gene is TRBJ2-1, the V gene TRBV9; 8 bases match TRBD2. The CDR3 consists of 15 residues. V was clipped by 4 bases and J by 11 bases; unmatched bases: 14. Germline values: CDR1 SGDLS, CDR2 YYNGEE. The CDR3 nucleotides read TGTGCCAGCAGCCCCCAGGCTAGCGGGCTCCCTAAGCAGTTCTTC. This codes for CASSPQASGLPKQFF.

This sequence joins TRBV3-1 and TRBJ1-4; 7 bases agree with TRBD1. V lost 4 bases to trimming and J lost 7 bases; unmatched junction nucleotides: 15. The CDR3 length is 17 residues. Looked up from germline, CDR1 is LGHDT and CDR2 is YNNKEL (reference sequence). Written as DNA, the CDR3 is TGTGCCAGCAGCCTACATTCGACAGGGCCGAGGGGTGAAAAACTGTTTTTT. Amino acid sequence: CASSLHSTGPRGEKLFF.

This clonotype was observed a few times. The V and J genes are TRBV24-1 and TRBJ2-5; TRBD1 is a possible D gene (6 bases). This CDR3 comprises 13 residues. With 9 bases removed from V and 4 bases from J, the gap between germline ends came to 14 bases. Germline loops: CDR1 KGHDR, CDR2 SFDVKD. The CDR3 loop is CATQQGSLETQYF. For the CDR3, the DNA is TGTGCCACCCAACAGGGATCCTTAGAGACCCAGTACTTC.

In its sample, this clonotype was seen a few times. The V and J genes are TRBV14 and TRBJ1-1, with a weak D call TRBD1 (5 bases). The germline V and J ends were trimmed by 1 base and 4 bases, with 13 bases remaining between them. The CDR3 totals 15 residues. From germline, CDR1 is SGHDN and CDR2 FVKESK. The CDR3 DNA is TGTGCCAGCAGCCAAGCGGGGGACTGGGTCACTGAAGCTTTCTTT. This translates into CASSQAGDWVTEAFF.

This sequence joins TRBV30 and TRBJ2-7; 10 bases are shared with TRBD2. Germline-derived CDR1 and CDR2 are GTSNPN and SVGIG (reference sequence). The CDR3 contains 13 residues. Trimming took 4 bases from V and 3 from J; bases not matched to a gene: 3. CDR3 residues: CAWMASGSYEQYF. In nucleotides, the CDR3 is TGTGCCTGGATGGCTAGCGGGAGCTACGAGCAGTACTTC.

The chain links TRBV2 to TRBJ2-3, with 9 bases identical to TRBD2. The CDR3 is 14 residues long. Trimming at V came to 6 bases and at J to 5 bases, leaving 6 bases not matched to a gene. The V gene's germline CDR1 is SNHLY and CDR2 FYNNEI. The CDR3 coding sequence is TGTGCCAGCAGCCGGACTAGCGTGGGAGATACGCAGTATTTT. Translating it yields CASSRTSVGDTQYF.

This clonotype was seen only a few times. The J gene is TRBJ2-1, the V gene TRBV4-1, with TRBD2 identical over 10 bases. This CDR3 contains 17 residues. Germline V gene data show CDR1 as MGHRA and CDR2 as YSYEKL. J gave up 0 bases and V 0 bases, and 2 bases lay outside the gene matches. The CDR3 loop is CASSQERTSGSYNEQFF. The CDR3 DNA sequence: TGCGCCAGCAGCCAAGAACGGACTAGCGGCTCCTACAATGAGCAGTTCTTC.

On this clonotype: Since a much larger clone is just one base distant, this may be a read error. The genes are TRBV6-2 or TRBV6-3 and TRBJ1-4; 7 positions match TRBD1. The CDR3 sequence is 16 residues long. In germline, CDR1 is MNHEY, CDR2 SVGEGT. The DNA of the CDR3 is TGTGCCAGCAGTGCACACAGGACAGGTCCTAATGAAAAACTGCTTTTT. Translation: CASSAHRTGPNEKLLF.

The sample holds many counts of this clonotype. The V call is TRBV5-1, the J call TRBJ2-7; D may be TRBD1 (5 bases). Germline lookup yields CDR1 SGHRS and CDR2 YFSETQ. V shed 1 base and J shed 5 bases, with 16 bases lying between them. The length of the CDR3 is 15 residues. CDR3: CASSLPNSGRDEQYF. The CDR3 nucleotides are TGCGCCAGCAGCTTGCCGAACTCAGGGCGCGACGAGCAGTACTTC.

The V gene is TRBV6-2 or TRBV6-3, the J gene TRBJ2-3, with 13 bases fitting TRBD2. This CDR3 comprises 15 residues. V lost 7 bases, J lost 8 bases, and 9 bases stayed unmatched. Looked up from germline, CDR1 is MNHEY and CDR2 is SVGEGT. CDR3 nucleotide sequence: TGTGCCAGCAAACCCGGGACTAGCGGGATCGGTACGCAGTATTTT. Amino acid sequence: CASKPGTSGIGTQYF.

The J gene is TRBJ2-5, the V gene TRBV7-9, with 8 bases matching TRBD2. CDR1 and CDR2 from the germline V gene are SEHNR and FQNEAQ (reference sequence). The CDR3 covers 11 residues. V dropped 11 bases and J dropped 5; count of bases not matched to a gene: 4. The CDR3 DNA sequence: TGTGCCGGGGGACTAGGCGAGACCCAGTACTTC. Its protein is CAGGLGETQYF.

The DNA for the CDR3 is TGTGCCAGCTCACCTTGGAGCACAGATACGCAGTATTTT. Its protein is CASSPWSTDTQYF. The V gene is TRBV18, the J gene TRBJ2-3, with D hard to call. V lost 3 bases, J lost 0 bases, and 4 bases lay in between. The CDR3 is made up of 13 amino acids. Germline values: CDR1 KGHSH, CDR2 LQKENI.

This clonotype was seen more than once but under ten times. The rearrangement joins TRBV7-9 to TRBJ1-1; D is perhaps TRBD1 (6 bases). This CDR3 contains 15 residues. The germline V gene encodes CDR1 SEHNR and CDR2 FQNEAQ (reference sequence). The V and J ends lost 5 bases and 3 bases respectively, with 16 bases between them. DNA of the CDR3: TGTGCCAGCAGCCGCCCGGGGGGCGCAGACACTGAAGCTTTCTTT. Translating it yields CASSRPGGADTEAFF.

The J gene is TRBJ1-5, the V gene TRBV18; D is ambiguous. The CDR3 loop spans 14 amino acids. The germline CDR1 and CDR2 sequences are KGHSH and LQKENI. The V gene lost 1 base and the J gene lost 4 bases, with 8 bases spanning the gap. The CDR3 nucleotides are TGTGCCAGCTCACCACTTCAGGTAAATCAGCCCCAGCATTTT. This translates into CASSPLQVNQPQHF.

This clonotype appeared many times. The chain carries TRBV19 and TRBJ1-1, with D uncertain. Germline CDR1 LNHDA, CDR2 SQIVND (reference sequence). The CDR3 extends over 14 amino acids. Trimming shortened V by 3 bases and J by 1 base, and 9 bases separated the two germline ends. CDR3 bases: TGTGCCAGTAGTATCATATCGGGGAACACTGAAGCTTTCTTT. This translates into CASSIISGNTEAFF.

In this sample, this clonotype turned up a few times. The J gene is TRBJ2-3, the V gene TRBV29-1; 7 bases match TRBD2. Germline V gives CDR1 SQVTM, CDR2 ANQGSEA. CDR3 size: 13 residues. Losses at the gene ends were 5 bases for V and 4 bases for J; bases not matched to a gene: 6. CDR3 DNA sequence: TGCAGCGTTTCCCCGGGGAGGGCAGATACGCAGTATTTT. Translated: CSVSPGRADTQYF.

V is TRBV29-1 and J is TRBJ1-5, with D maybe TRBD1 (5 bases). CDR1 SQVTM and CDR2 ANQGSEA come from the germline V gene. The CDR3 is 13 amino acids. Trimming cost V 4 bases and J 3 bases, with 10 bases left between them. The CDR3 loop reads CSVGRDFNQPQHF. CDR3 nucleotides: TGCAGCGTTGGTAGGGACTTCAATCAGCCCCAGCATTTT.

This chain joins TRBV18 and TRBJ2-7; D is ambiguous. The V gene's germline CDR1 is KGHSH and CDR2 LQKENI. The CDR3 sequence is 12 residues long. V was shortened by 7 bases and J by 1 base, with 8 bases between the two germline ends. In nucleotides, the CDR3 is TGTGCCAGCTTGGGCTCATCCTACGAGCAGTACTTC. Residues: CASLGSSYEQYF.

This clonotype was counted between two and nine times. This CDR3 reads CASSVSGTLGEQYF. In nucleotides, the CDR3 is TGTGCCAGCAGTGTTTCCGGGACCCTCGGAGAGCAGTACTTC. V gene TRBV25-1 combines with J gene TRBJ2-7; perhaps D is TRBD1 or TRBD2 (5 bases each). CDR1 is MGHDK, CDR2 SYGVNS, per germline. The V end lost 4 bases, the J end lost 7 bases, and 17 bases lay between the germline ends. This CDR3 region has 14 residues.

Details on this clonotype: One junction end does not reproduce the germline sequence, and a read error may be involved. The CDR3 here is CAGSPPGANVLTF. For the CDR3, the DNA is TGTGCCGGCTCACCACCTGGGGCCAACGTCCTGACTTTC. This sequence joins TRBV18 and TRBJ2-6; D is undetermined. The V gene's germline CDR1 is KGHSH and CDR2 LQKENI. The CDR3 sequence is 13 residues long.

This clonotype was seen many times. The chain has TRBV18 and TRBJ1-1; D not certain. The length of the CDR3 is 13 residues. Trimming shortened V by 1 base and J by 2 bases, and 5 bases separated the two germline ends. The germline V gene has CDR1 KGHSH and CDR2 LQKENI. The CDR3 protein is CASSPQANTEAFF. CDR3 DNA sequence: TGTGCCAGCTCACCACAGGCTAACACTGAAGCTTTCTTT.

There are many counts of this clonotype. The CDR3 coding sequence is TGTGCCAGCAGTGAGGGGACTAGGGGAGACAATGAGCAGTTCTTC. It encodes CASSEGTRGDNEQFF. This rearrangement joins TRBV6-1 to TRBJ2-1, with TRBD2 matching 8 bases. CDR3 length: 15 amino acids. The germline V gene has CDR1 MNHNS and CDR2 SASEGT. V trimming: 3 bases; J trimming: 5 bases; junction bases outside the gene matches: 6.

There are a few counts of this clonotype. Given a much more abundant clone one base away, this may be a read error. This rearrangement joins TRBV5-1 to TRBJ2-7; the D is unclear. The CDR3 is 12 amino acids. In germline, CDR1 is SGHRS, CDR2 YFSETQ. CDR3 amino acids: CASSSDLYGQYF. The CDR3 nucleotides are TGCGCCAGCAGCTCCGACCTCTACGGGCAGTACTTC.

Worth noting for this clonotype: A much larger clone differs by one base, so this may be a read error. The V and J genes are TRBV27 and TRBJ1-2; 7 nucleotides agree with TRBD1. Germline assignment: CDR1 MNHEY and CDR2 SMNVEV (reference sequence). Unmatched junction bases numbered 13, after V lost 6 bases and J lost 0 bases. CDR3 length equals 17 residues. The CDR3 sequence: CASRSTGAGGTNYGYTF. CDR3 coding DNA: TGTGCCAGCAGGTCAACTGGGGCAGGGGGGACTAACTATGGCTACACCTTC.

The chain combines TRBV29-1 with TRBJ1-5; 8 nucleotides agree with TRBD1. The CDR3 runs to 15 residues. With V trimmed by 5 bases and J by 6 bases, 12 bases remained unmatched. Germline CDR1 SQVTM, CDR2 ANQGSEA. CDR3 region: CSVIFDRGGGQPQHF. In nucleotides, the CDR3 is TGCAGCGTTATTTTCGACAGGGGCGGGGGTCAGCCCCAGCATTTT.

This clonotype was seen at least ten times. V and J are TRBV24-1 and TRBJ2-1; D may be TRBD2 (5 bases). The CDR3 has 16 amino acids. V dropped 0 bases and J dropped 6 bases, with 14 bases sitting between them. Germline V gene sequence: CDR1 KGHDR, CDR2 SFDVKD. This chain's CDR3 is CATSDLATGSFNEQFF. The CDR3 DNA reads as TGTGCCACCAGTGATTTGGCGACGGGAAGTTTCAATGAGCAGTTCTTC.

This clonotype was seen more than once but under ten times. The DNA for the CDR3 is TGCGCCAGCAGTTTTGGAGCGGGGGGCAATCAGCCCCAGCATTTT. Its protein is CASSFGAGGNQPQHF. V is TRBV5-1 and J is TRBJ1-5, with D tentatively TRBD1 (5 bases). Germline V lookup: CDR1 SGHRS, CDR2 YFSETQ. Trimming left V 5 bases short and J 2 bases short, with 14 bases between. The CDR3 totals 15 residues.

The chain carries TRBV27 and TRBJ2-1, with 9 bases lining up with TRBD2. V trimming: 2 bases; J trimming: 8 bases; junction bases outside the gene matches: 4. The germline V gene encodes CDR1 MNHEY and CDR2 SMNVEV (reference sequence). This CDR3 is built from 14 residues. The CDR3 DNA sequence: TGTGCCAGCAGTTTAGTAGCGGGAGTGGATGAGCAGTTCTTC. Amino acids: CASSLVAGVDEQFF.